Detailed here is one TCR beta chain. Its antigen is not identified. With 0 bases removed from V and 6 bases from J, the gap between germline ends came to 11 bases. Germline loops: CDR1 GTSNPN, CDR2 SVGIG (reference sequence). This CDR3 has 13 amino acids. The data are from a study of cytomegalovirus exposure and HLA in healthy donors. Study context: An early data release held around 80 million unique TCRs from HLA-typed donors. Study conclusions and caveats: A few CMV-associated chains were confirmed in vitro to be specific for CMV antigens. For TCR beta chains, V- and J-gene trimming was later linked to a missense DCLRE1C variant.

The PCR made use of 60 Vbeta and 13 Jbeta primers. Clones were read by immunoSEQ multiplex PCR, and TCRdb kept only the in-frame ones, dropping some. Of fewer than 200,000 clones listed, roughly four fifths are singletons. Sequenced input: PBMCs. The receptor was derived from a girl aged 2 to 10 in good health and CMV-seropositive. The genes are TRBV30 and TRBJ2-5; tentatively, D is TRBD1 (6 bases). This CDR3 reads CAWSVRGMKTQYF. In nucleotides, the CDR3 is TGTGCCTGGAGTGTGAGGGGGATGAAGACCCAGTACTTC.